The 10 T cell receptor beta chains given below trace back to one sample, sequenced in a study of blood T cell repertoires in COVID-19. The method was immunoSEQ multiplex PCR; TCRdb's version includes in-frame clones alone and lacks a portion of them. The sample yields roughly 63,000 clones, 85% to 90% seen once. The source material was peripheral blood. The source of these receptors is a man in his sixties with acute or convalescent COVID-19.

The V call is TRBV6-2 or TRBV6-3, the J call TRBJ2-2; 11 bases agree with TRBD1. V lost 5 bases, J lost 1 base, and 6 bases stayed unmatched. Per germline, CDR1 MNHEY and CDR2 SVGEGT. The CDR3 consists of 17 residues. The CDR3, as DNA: TGTGCCAGCAGTCTACTGGGGACAGGGGGGAACACCGGGGAGCTGTTTTTT. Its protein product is CASSLLGTGGNTGELFF.

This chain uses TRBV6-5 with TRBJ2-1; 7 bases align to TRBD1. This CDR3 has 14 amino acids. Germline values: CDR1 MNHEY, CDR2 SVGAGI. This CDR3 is CAAGTVSSYNEQFF. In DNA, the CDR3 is TGTGCAGCCGGGACAGTTAGCTCCTACAATGAGCAGTTCTTC.

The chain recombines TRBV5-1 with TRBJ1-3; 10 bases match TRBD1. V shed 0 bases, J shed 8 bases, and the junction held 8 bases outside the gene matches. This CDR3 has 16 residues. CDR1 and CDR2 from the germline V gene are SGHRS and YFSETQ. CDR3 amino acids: CASSLGQGATGHTIYF. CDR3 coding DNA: TGCGCCAGCAGCTTGGGACAGGGGGCTACCGGGCACACCATATATTTT.

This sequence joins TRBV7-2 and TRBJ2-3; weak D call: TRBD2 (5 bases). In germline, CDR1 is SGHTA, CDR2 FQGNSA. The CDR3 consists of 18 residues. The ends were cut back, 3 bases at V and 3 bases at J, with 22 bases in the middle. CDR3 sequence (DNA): TGTGCCAGCAGCTTCACCCGATCCGGAGGCCCGACGACAGATACGCAGTATTTT. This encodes CASSFTRSGGPTTDTQYF.

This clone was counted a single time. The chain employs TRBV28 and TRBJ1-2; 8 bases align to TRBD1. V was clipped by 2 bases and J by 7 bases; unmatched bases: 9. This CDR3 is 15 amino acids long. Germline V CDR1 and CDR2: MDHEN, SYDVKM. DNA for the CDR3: TGTGCCAGCAGTTTAACAGGGGGGGCTAATCGTGGCTACACCTTC. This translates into CASSLTGGANRGYTF.

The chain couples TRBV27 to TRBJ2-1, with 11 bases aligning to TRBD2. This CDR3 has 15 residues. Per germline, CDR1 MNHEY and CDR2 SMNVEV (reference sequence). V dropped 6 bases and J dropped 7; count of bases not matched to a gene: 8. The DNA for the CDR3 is TGTGCCAGCAGGGCTAGCGGGAGGCTAGTTAATGAGCAGTTCTTC. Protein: CASRASGRLVNEQFF.

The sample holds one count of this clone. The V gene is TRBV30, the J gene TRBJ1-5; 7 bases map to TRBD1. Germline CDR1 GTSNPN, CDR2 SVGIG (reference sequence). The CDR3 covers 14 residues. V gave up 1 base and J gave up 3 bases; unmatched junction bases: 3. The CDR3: CAWSGGQPNQPQHF. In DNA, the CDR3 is TGTGCCTGGAGTGGGGGACAGCCCAATCAGCCCCAGCATTTT.

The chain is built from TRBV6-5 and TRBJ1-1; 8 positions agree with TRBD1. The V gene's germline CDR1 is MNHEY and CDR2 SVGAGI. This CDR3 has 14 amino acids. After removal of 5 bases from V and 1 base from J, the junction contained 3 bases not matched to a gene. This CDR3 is CASSRTGPNTEAFF. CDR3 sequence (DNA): TGTGCCAGCAGTCGGACAGGGCCGAACACTGAAGCTTTCTTT.

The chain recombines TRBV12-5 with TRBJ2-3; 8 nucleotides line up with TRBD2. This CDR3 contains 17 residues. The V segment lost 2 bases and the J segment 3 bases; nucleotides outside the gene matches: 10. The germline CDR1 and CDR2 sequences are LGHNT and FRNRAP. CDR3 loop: CASGLPGTRRGTDTQYF. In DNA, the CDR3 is TGTGCTAGTGGTTTGCCCGGGACTAGGCGGGGGACAGATACGCAGTATTTT.

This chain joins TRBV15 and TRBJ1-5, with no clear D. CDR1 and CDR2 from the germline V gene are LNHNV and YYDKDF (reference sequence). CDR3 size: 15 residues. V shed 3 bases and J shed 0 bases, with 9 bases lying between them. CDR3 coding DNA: TGTGCCACCAGCAGCGGTGCGGTTAGCAATCAGCCCCAGCATTTT. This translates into CATSSGAVSNQPQHF.